This T cell receptor (beta chain) was captured by sequencing in a study of T cells in Graves' hyperthyroidism and ophthalmopathy. About the research overall: Pretreatment peripheral blood was obtained at initial diagnosis.

This clonotype was seen many times. The TCR beta CDR3 regions underwent amplification using RNA transcripts as the source. TCR CDR3 regions were first amplified by RT-PCR with HTBI primers. TCRdb reprocessed the multiplex PCR reads via MiXCR and lists one record per CDR3 protein. The sample records around 400,000 distinct CDR3 sequences, roughly 15% being singletons. The germline V and J ends were trimmed by 3 bases and 7 bases, with 10 bases remaining between them. Germline V gene sequence: CDR1 MGHRA, CDR2 YSYEKL. This CDR3 contains 13 residues. It was uncontrolled infection, other autoimmune disease, pregnancy or lactation that excluded patients. The diagnoses drew upon clinical symptoms, serum thyroxine and TRAb, thyroid ultrasound and orbital computed tomography.

The material sequenced was blood. The chain couples TRBV4-1 to TRBJ1-5; maybe TRBD1 (5 bases). The clonotype comes from a woman aged 55-70 years with Graves' ophthalmopathy. The CDR3 bases are TGCGCCAGCAGCCAGAGGGGTGGACAGCCCCAGCATTTT. It encodes CASSQRGGQPQHF.